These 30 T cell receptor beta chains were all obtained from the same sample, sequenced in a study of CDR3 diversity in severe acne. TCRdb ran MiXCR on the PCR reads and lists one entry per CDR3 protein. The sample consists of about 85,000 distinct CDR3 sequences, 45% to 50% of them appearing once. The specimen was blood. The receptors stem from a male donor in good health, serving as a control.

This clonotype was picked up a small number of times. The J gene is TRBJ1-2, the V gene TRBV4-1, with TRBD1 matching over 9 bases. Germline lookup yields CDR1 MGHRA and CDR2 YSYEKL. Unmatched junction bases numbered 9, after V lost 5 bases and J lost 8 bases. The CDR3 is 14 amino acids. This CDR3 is CASSSDRGTGGYTF. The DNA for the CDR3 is TGCGCCAGCAGCTCCGACAGGGGGACGGGAGGCTACACCTTC.

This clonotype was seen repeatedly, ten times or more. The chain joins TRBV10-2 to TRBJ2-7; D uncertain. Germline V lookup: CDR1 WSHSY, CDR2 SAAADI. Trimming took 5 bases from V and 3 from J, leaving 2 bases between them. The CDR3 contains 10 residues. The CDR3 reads CASSHYEQYF. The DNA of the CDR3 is TGCGCCAGCAGTCACTACGAGCAGTACTTC.

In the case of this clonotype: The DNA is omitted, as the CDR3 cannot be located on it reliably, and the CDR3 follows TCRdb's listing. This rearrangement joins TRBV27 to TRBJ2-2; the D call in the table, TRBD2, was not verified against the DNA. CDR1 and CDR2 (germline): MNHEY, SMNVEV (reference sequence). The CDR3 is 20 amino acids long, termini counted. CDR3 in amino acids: CASSSGGTYPYEQYFGELFF.

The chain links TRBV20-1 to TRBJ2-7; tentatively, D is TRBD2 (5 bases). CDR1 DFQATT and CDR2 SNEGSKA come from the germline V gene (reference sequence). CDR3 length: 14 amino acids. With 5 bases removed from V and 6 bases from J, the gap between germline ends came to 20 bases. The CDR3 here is CSAQRGGLASEQYF. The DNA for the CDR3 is TGCAGTGCTCAAAGAGGAGGTCTCGCTAGCGAGCAGTACTTC.

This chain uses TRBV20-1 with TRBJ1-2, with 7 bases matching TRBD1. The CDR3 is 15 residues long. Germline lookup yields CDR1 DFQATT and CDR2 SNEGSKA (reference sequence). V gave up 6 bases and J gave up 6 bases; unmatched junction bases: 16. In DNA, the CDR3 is TGCAGTGCCGGGGGTACAGGGGCCGCCATTGATGGCTACACCTTC. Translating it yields CSAGGTGAAIDGYTF.

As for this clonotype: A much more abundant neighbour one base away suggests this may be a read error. DNA for the CDR3: TGCGCCAGCAGCCAAGGATCCTTTGGGGCCAGGGGACTGTTTTTT. Protein sequence: CASSQGSFGARGLFF. V usage is TRBV4-1 and J usage is TRBJ1-4, with D tentatively TRBD1 (6 bases). Germline loops: CDR1 MGHRA, CDR2 YSYEKL. Trimming took off 1 base at V and 13 bases at J, with 19 bases between the two ends. The CDR3 covers 15 residues.

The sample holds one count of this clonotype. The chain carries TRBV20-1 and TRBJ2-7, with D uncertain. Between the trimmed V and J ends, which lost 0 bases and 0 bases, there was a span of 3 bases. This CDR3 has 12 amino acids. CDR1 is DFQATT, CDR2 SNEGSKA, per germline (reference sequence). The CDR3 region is CSARDLSYEQYF. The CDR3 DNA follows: TGCAGTGCTAGAGATCTCTCCTACGAGCAGTACTTC.

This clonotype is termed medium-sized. The CDR3 DNA reads as TGTGCCAGCAGCCCTACGTTAGGGGGAGAGCAGTTCTTC. Translating it yields CASSPTLGGEQFF. The chain joins TRBV7-8 to TRBJ2-1, with D possibly TRBD1 on 6 matching bases. V lost 5 bases, J lost 10 bases, and 15 bases lay in between. This CDR3 spans 13 amino acids. Per the germline V gene, CDR1 is SGHVS and CDR2 is FQNEAQ.

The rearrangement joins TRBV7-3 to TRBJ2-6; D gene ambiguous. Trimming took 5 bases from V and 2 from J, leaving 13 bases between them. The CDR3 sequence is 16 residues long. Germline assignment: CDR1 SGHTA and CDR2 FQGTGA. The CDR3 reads CASSPYSSPGANVLTF. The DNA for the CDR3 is TGTGCCAGCAGCCCCTACAGCAGTCCTGGGGCCAACGTCCTGACTTTC.

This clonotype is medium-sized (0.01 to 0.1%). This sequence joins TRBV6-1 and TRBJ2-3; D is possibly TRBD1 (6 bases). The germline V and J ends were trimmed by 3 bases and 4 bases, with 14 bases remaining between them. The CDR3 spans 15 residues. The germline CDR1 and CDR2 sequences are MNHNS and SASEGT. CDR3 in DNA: TGTGCCAGCAGTGAGGTAACAGGGTCGGCAGATACGCAGTATTTT. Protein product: CASSEVTGSADTQYF.

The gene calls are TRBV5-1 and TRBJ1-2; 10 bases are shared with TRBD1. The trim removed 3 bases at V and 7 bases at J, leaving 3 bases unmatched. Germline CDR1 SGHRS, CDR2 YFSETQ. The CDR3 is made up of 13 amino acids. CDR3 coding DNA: TGCGCCAGCAGCTCGGGACAGGGGACTGGCTACACCTTC. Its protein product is CASSSGQGTGYTF.

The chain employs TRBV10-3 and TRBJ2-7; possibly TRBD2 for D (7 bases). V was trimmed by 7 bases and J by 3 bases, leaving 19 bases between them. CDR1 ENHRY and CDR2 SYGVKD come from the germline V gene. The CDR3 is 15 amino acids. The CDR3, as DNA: TGTGCCATCATCCGGTACGGGGGGCCGATCTACGAGCAGTACTTC. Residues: CAIIRYGGPIYEQYF.

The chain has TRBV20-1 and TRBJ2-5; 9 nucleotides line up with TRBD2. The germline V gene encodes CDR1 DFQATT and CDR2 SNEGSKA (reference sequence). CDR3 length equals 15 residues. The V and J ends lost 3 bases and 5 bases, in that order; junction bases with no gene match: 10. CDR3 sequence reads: CSASPVTAGGETQYF. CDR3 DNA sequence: TGCAGTGCTAGCCCCGTGACGGCGGGGGGGGAGACCCAGTACTTC.

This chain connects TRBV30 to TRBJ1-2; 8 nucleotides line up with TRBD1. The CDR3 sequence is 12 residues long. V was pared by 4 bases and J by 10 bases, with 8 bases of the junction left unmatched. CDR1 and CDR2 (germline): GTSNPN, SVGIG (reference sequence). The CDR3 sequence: CAWIRTGIDYTF. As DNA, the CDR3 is TGTGCCTGGATTCGGACAGGGATCGACTACACCTTC. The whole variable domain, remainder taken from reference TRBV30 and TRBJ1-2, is SQTIHQWPATLVQPVGSPLSLECTVEGTSNPNLYWYRQAAGRGLQLLFYSVGIGQISSEVPQNLSASRPQDRQFILSSKKLLLSDSGFYLCAWIRTGIDYTFGSGTRLTVV.

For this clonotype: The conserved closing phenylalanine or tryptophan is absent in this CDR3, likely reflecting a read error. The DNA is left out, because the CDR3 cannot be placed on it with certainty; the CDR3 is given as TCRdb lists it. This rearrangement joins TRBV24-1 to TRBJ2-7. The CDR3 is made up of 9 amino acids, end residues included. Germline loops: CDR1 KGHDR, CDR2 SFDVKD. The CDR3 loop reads CATSDSPTG.

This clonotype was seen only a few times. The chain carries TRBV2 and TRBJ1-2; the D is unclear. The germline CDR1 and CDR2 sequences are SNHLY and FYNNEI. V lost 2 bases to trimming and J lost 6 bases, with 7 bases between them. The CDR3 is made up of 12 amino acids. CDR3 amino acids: CASSENRDGYTF. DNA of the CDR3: TGTGCCAGCAGTGAAAACCGGGATGGCTACACCTTC.

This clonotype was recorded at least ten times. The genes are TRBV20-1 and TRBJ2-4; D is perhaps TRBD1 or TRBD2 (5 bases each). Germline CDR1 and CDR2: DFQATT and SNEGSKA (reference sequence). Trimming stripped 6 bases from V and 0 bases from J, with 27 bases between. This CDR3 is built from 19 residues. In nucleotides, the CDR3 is TGCAGTGCCACAGACCGACAAGGTCGGGGCCCTCTAGCCAAAAACATTCAGTACTTC. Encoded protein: CSATDRQGRGPLAKNIQYF.

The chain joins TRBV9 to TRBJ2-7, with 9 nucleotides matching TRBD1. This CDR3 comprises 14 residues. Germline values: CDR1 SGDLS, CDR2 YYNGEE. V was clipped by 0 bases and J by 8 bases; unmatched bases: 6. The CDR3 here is CASSVEGQGTKQYF. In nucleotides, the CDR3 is TGTGCCAGCAGCGTAGAGGGACAGGGCACCAAGCAGTACTTC.

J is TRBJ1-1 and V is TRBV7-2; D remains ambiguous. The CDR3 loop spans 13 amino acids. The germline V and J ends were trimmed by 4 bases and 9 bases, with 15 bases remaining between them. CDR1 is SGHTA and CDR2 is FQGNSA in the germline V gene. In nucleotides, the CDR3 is TGTGCCAGCAGCTCTGGGCAGGCACGCAAAGCTTTCTTT. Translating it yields CASSSGQARKAFF.

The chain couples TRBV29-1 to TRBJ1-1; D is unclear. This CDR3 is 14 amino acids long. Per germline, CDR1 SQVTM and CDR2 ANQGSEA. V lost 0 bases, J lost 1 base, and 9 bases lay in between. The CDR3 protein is CSVEDVTGNTEAFF. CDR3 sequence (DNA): TGCAGCGTTGAAGATGTCACCGGGAACACTGAAGCTTTCTTT.

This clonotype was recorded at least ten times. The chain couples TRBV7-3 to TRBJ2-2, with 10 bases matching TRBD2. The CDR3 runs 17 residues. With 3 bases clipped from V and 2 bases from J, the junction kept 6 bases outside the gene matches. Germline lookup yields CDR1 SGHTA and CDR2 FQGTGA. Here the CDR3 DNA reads TGTGCCAGCAGCTTGACTACTAGCGGGGCTAACACCGGGGAGCTGTTTTTT. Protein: CASSLTTSGANTGELFF.

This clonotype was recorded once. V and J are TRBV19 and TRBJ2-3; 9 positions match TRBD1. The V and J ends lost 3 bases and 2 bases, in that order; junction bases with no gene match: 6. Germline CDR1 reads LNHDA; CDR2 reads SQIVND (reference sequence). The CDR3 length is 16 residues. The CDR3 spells CASSIGDRVFTDTQYF. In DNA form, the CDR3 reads TGTGCCAGTAGTATCGGGGACAGGGTTTTCACAGATACGCAGTATTTT.

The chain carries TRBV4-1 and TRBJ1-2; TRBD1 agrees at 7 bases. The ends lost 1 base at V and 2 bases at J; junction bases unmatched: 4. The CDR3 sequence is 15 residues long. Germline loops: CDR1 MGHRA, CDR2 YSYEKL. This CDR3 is CASSQVGDRNYGYTF. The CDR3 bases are TGCGCCAGCAGCCAAGTAGGGGACAGAAACTATGGCTACACCTTC.

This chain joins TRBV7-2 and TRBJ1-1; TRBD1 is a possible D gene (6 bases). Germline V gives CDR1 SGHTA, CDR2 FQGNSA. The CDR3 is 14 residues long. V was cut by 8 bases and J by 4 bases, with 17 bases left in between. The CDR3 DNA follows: TGTGCCAGCGAAGGAGGGGGAGGGGGCACTGAAGCTTTCTTT. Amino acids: CASEGGGGGTEAFF.

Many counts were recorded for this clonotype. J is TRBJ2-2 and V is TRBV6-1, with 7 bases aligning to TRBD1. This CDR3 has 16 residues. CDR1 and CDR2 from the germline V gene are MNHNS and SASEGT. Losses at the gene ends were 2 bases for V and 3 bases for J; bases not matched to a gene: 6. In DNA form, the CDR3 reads TGTGCCAGCAGTGAATATGGGACAGCTTACACCGGGGAGCTGTTTTTT. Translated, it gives CASSEYGTAYTGELFF.

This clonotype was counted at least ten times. The CDR3 region is CASSETIYRGQETQYF. The DNA for the CDR3 is TGTGCCAGCAGTGAAACAATATACAGGGGGCAAGAGACCCAGTACTTC. This rearrangement joins TRBV6-1 to TRBJ2-5, with 8 bases aligning to TRBD1. The junction had 7 bases not matched to a gene; V was cut back by 2 bases and J by 2 bases. The CDR3 is 16 residues long. Germline-derived CDR1 and CDR2 are MNHNS and SASEGT.

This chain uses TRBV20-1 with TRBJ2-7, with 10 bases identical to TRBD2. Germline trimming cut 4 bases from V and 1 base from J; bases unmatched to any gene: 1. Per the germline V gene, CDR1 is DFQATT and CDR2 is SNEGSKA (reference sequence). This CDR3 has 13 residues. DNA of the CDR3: TGCAGTGCTACTAGCGGGAGTTCCTACGAGCAGTACTTC. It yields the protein CSATSGSSYEQYF.

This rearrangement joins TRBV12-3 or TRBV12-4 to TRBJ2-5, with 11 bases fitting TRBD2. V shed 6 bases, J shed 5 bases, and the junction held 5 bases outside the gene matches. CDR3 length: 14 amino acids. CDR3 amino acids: CASRRTSGGETQYF. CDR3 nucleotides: TGTGCCAGCAGACGAACTAGCGGGGGCGAGACCCAGTACTTC.

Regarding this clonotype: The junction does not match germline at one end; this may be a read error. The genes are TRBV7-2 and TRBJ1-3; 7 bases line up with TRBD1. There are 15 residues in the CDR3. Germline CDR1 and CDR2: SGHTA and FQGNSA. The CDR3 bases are TGTGCCAGCAGCCCCCGGGGGACAGCTGGAAGCACCATATATTTT. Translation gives CASSPRGTAGSTIYF.

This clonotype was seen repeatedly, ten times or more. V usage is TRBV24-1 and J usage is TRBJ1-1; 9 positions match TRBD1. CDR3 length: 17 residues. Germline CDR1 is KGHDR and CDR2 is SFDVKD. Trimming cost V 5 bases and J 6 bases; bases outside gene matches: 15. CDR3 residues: CATSAEGSRDRVAEAFF. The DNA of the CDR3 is TGTGCCACCAGTGCCGAAGGGAGTCGGGACAGGGTTGCTGAAGCTTTCTTT.